The sequence of this T cell receptor beta chain was determined in a study of blood T cells in healthy people across ages. This clonotype came up many times. Primers used in a second PCR of roughly 6 to 12 cycles were a sample-barcoded 5' primer and a J-beta primer mix. Via MiXCR, TCRdb re-called the 5' RACE reads, giving one row per CDR3 protein. The sample lists more than 900,000 distinct CDR3 sequences, 25% to 30% occurring once. J gave up 2 bases and V 0 bases, and 1 base lay outside the gene matches. This CDR3 region has 15 residues. The V gene's germline CDR1 is SGHRS and CDR2 YFSETQ. These data were also filed under a second study, of T cells of mothers and their children.

The sample taken for sequencing was blood. The rearrangement joins TRBV5-1 to TRBJ2-1; TRBD2 matches 8 bases. The TCR comes from a woman between 35 and 50 years old in good health. CDR3 amino acids: CASSLVAGPYNEQFF. In nucleotides, the CDR3 is TGCGCCAGCAGCTTGGTAGCGGGGCCCTACAATGAGCAGTTCTTC.